The 16 T cell receptor beta chains in this list originate from one sample, sequenced in a study of immune evolution from preneoplasia to lung adenocarcinoma. Here immunoSEQ multiplex PCR was the method, and the copy in TCRdb shows in-frame clones only, minus some. Of around 3,200 clones detected, about three quarters appear once; the ten largest clones hold approximately 3.6%. What was sequenced was FFPE adjacent normal lung tissue. Every receptor here comes from a donor older than 65 with lung adenocarcinoma.

This chain connects TRBV19 to TRBJ2-2, with a tentative D call TRBD1 (5 bases). The V end lost 6 bases, the J end lost 2 bases, and 10 bases lay between the germline ends. Germline V gene sequence: CDR1 LNHDA, CDR2 SQIVND (reference sequence). This CDR3 comprises 14 residues. This CDR3 reads CASRRQKNTGELFF. DNA for the CDR3: TGTGCCAGTAGAAGACAGAAAAACACCGGGGAGCTGTTTTTT.

The chain employs TRBV11-2 and TRBJ1-1; D call uncertain. V lost 6 bases to trimming and J lost 4 bases, with 15 bases between them. The germline CDR1 and CDR2 sequences are SGHAT and FQNNGV. This CDR3 is built from 14 residues. The CDR3 nucleotides read TGTGCCAGCAGTAAAACAGATGCAATCACTGAAGCTTTCTTT. Residues: CASSKTDAITEAFF.

The chain employs TRBV4-1 and TRBJ1-5; no clear D. Germline V CDR1 and CDR2: MGHRA, YSYEKL. V was shortened by 0 bases and J by 4 bases, with 10 bases between the two germline ends. CDR3 size: 15 residues. CDR3 sequence: CASSQDTPGNQPQHF. The CDR3 DNA reads as TGCGCCAGCAGCCAAGATACTCCCGGAAATCAGCCCCAGCATTTT.

The V and J genes are TRBV10-1 and TRBJ2-2; 9 bases match TRBD1. The CDR3 is made up of 16 amino acids. The germline CDR1 and CDR2 sequences are WNHNN and SYGVQD (reference sequence). With V trimmed by 6 bases and J by 4 bases, 9 bases remained unmatched. CDR3 bases: TGCGCCAGCAGATACTCCGGGACAGGGCCCACCGGGGAGCTGTTTTTT. Its translation is CASRYSGTGPTGELFF.

This chain links TRBV5-6 with TRBJ2-3; 8 bases fit TRBD2. This CDR3 region has 17 residues. Unmatched junction bases numbered 10, after V lost 3 bases and J lost 1 base. CDR1 is SGHDT, CDR2 YYEEEE, per germline. CDR3 sequence (DNA): TGTGCCAGCAGCTCACATTTTTGGGGACTAGGCACAGATACGCAGTATTTT. It translates to CASSSHFWGLGTDTQYF.

The chain carries TRBV19 and TRBJ1-1; no clear D gene. The CDR3 runs 14 residues. With 0 bases removed from V and 7 bases from J, the gap between germline ends came to 12 bases. Germline assignment: CDR1 LNHDA and CDR2 SQIVND (reference sequence). The CDR3 nucleotides read TGTGCCAGTAGTATAGATTCTCGCGGCAGTGAAGCTTTCTTT. This sequence encodes CASSIDSRGSEAFF.

The V call is TRBV30, the J call TRBJ1-2; D unclear. Trimming pared 4 bases from V and 8 bases from J, leaving 14 bases between. The CDR3 loop spans 12 amino acids. The germline gives CDR1 GTSNPN, CDR2 SVGIG (reference sequence). CDR3 DNA sequence: TGTGCCTGGACCCCCTCCTATGGGGGCTACACCTTC. This codes for CAWTPSYGGYTF.

This clone has more than one count but fewer than ten. This rearrangement joins TRBV14 to TRBJ2-1, with 11 bases that match TRBD2. The CDR3 is 17 amino acids. CDR1 and CDR2 from the germline V gene are SGHDN and FVKESK. J lost 6 bases, V lost 2 bases, and 9 bases had no gene match. The CDR3 loop reads CASSQFKGTSGLNEQFF. The CDR3 nucleotides read TGTGCCAGCAGCCAATTTAAGGGGACTAGCGGACTCAATGAGCAGTTCTTC.

This clone was recorded a few times. The chain carries TRBV6-1 and TRBJ1-1; D gene unclear. Germline CDR1 is MNHNS and CDR2 is SASEGT. This CDR3 contains 15 residues. Deletions cut 2 bases from V and 8 bases from J, with 18 bases between. CDR3 in amino acids: CASSETFQGVVEAFF. The CDR3 bases are TGTGCCAGCAGTGAAACGTTTCAAGGTGTCGTGGAAGCTTTCTTT.

The chain is built from TRBV7-8 and TRBJ2-7, with 7 positions matching TRBD1. Germline CDR1 is SGHVS and CDR2 is FQNEAQ. After removal of 6 bases from V and 3 bases from J, the junction contained 8 bases not matched to a gene. The CDR3 is made up of 14 amino acids. The CDR3 loop is CASSVRDRIYEQYF. The CDR3 nucleotides read TGTGCCAGCAGTGTCCGGGACAGAATCTACGAGCAGTACTTC.

The J gene is TRBJ2-3, the V gene TRBV18, with D possibly called TRBD1 or TRBD2 (5 bases each). Germline CDR1 reads KGHSH; CDR2 reads LQKENI. The germline V and J ends were trimmed by 3 bases and 1 base, with 17 bases remaining between them. The CDR3 is 17 amino acids. The CDR3 region is CASSPPGQGWGTDTQYF. The CDR3 nucleotides are TGTGCCAGCTCACCCCCGGGGCAGGGATGGGGCACAGATACGCAGTATTTT.

The CDR3 here is CAWSVTSGLQETQYF. The CDR3, as DNA: TGTGCCTGGAGTGTGACTAGCGGATTACAAGAGACCCAGTACTTC. The chain recombines TRBV30 with TRBJ2-5, with TRBD2 matching 9 bases. There are 15 residues in the CDR3. The germline V gene encodes CDR1 GTSNPN and CDR2 SVGIG (reference sequence). V lost 0 bases and J lost 2; bases outside the gene matches: 4.

This clone was picked up one time. V is TRBV28 and J is TRBJ2-5; D might be TRBD1 or TRBD2, each matching 5 bases. This CDR3 comprises 15 residues. Germline V gene lookup returns CDR1 MDHEN and CDR2 SYDVKM. Trimming took 4 bases from V and 2 from J, leaving 14 bases between them. CDR3 in amino acids: CASSSAGTVQETQYF. The CDR3 DNA follows: TGTGCCAGCAGTTCAGCCGGGACGGTACAAGAGACCCAGTACTTC.

This chain joins TRBV7-3 and TRBJ2-7; possible D gene TRBD2, 5 bases. CDR1 is SGHTA and CDR2 is FQGTGA in the germline V gene. The length of the CDR3 is 13 residues. The V end was cut by 4 bases, the J end by 1 base, with 8 bases between. The CDR3 loop is CASSSAGSYEQYF. CDR3 nucleotides: TGTGCCAGCAGCTCCGCGGGTTCCTACGAGCAGTACTTC.

This clone was seen a handful of times. This sequence joins TRBV9 and TRBJ1-1, with a possible D match to TRBD1 (5 bases). The CDR3 extends over 13 amino acids. Germline CDR1 is SGDLS and CDR2 is YYNGEE. V lost 7 bases, J lost 1 base, and 11 bases lay in between. The CDR3 DNA follows: TGTGCCAGCCAAGAAGGACAGAACACTGAAGCTTTCTTT. It yields the protein CASQEGQNTEAFF. The whole variable domain, filled in from reference TRBV9 and TRBJ1-1, reads DSGVTQTPKHLITATGQRVTLRCSPRSGDLSVYWYQQSLDQGLQFLIQYYNGEERAKGNILERFSAQQFPDLHSELNLSSLELGDSALYFCASQEGQNTEAFFGQGTRLTVV.

V is TRBV20-1 and J is TRBJ2-7; weak D call: TRBD2 (6 bases). From germline, CDR1 is DFQATT and CDR2 SNEGSKA (reference sequence). The V end lost 6 bases, the J end lost 4 bases, and 10 bases lay between the germline ends. CDR3 length equals 11 residues. CDR3 region: CSARLEYEQYF. The DNA of the CDR3 is TGCAGTGCCAGACTAGAGTACGAGCAGTACTTC.